This is a list of T cell receptor beta chains from one sample in a study of blood T cells in healthy people across ages. TCRdb re-called the 5' RACE reads through MiXCR, storing one row per CDR3 protein. This table holds around 800,000 distinct CDR3 sequences, 20% to 30% found once. This same sample was also taken into another study, of T cells of mothers and their children.

Sequencing input: blood. These TCRs come from a boy younger than 18 in good health. Each CDR3 is given with its conserved first and last residue. The D gene is left open where the match is weak. Size is omitted from some rows. Given values are once, few, many or a class for expanded clones.

D,V,J,size,CDR3,DNA
TRBD1,TRBV20-1,TRBJ2-7,-,CSARLGDRRYEQYF,TGCAGTGCTAGGTTGGGGGACAGGAGGTACGAGCAGTACTTC
-,TRBV7-3,TRBJ1-4,many,CASTENGGASEKLFF,TGTGCCAGCACCGAGAACGGGGGAGCTAGTGAAAAACTGTTTTTT
TRBD2,TRBV11-1,TRBJ2-3,few,CASRIYGGAYGTDTQYF,TGTGCCAGCAGGATCTACGGGGGGGCCTATGGCACAGATACGCAGTATTTT
-,TRBV12-5,TRBJ2-1,-,CASGWRGPEDEQFF,TGTGCTAGTGGTTGGCGGGGGCCCGAGGATGAGCAGTTCTTC
-,TRBV7-6,TRBJ2-2,few,CASSLSGDATGELFF,TGTGCCAGCAGCTTAAGTGGGGACGCCACCGGGGAGCTGTTTTTT
TRBD2,TRBV6-2/TRBV6-3,TRBJ2-1,few,CASSPGLAGAQSSYNEQFF,TGTGCCAGCAGTCCGGGACTAGCGGGGGCCCAGAGCTCCTACAATGAGCAGTTCTTC
-,TRBV7-3,TRBJ2-7,-,CASSLNGGTGYEQYF,TGTGCCAGCAGCTTAAATGGAGGGACGGGGTACGAGCAGTACTTC
-,TRBV27,TRBJ1-5,few,CASSLTPSFGDSNQPQHF,TGTGCCAGCAGTTTAACCCCCTCCTTCGGTGATAGCAATCAGCCCCAGCATTTT
-,TRBV6-6,TRBJ2-5,-,CASSGVRGAGETQYF,TGTGCCAGCAGTGGGGTACGGGGGGCCGGGGAGACCCAGTACTTC
-,TRBV7-3,TRBJ1-5,-,CASSLRTDRDSNQPQHF,TGTGCCAGCAGCTTAAGGACAGACCGGGATAGCAATCAGCCCCAGCATTTT
-,TRBV3-1,TRBJ2-3,-,CASSQDYLGTDTQYF,TGTGCCAGCAGCCAAGATTACCTAGGAACAGATACGCAGTATTTT
TRBD1,TRBV12-3/TRBV12-4,TRBJ2-3,few,CASSRDSFTDTQYF,TGTGCCAGCAGTCGGGACAGTTTCACGGATACGCAGTATTTT
TRBD2,TRBV5-1,TRBJ2-5,-,CASSRSGGDQETQYF,TGCGCCAGCTCTCGTAGCGGGGGGGACCAAGAGACCCAGTACTTC
-,TRBV3-1,TRBJ2-2,few,CASSQELTSPIAGELFF,TGTGCCAGCAGCCAAGAGTTAACTAGTCCAATAGCCGGGGAGCTGTTTTTT
TRBD2,TRBV20-1,TRBJ2-5,-,CSASPFSGGFQETQYF,TGCAGTGCTAGTCCGTTTAGCGGGGGTTTCCAAGAGACCCAGTACTTC
-,TRBV7-9,TRBJ2-5,few,CASSLRGGARETQYF,TGTGCCAGCAGCTTACGAGGGGGGGCCCGGGAGACCCAGTACTTC
TRBD1,TRBV15,TRBJ2-4,-,CAASPRGQAAKNIQYF,TGTGCCGCCAGCCCTCGGGGACAGGCCGCCAAAAACATTCAGTACTTC